This paragraph covers one T cell receptor (beta chain) sequence. CDR3 size: 14 residues. CDR1 SGHDT and CDR2 YYEEEE come from the germline V gene. The junction had 11 bases not matched to a gene; V was cut back by 4 bases and J by 11 bases. This specimen comes from a study of cytomegalovirus exposure and HLA in healthy donors. Primers included in the PCR were 60 Vbeta and 13 Jbeta primers. Generated by immunoSEQ multiplex PCR, the TCRdb table keeps only in-frame clones and is missing some. The table has approximately 130,000 clones, approximately 85% seen once. This clonotype was obtained from a woman in her 30s in good health and CMV-seropositive. Sequencing used PBMCs. The rearrangement uses TRBV5-6 and TRBJ1-1; TRBD1 matches at 10 bases. The CDR3 reads CASSGTGTGVSAFF. The CDR3 nucleotides are TGTGCCAGCAGCGGCACCGGGACAGGGGTATCCGCTTTCTTT.